Presented here are 10 T cell receptor beta chains from one specimen sequenced in a study of graft-versus-host responses after intestinal transplantation. Their specific antigens are unknown. TCRdb's copy holds only in-frame clones and misses some; the assay was immunoSEQ multiplex PCR. The sample carries about 130,000 clones, about nine tenths recorded once. Sequences were derived from unstimulated CD4+ T cells sorted from spleen or lymph node cells, sampled before intestinal transplant. The receptors come from a human donor who received an intestinal transplant.

This clone appeared once. The genes are TRBV19 and TRBJ2-6; D not resolved. The CDR3 has 14 residues. In germline, CDR1 is LNHDA, CDR2 SQIVND (reference sequence). Deletions cut 10 bases from V and 0 bases from J, with 10 bases between. The CDR3 protein is CATTRSSGANVLTF. CDR3 sequence (DNA): TGTGCCACCACGAGGAGCTCTGGGGCCAACGTCCTGACTTTC.

The V call is TRBV10-2, the J call TRBJ2-1; 8 nucleotides match TRBD1. The CDR3 contains 17 residues. The J segment lost 1 base and the V segment lost 6 bases, leaving 11 bases of the junction unmatched. Germline assignment: CDR1 WSHSY and CDR2 SAAADI. The CDR3 region is CASSVLSQGASYNEQFF. The CDR3 nucleotides are TGCGCCAGCAGCGTTTTAAGTCAGGGGGCATCCTACAATGAGCAGTTCTTC.

The chain recombines TRBV6-1 with TRBJ1-2, with D perhaps matching TRBD1 (5 bases). V was clipped by 8 bases and J by 2 bases, with 18 bases between them. This CDR3 has 15 amino acids. CDR1 and CDR2 from the germline V gene are MNHNS and SASEGT. The CDR3 reads CASRPVGGGNYGYTF. Here the CDR3 DNA reads TGTGCCAGCCGGCCTGTGGGCGGGGGGAACTATGGCTACACCTTC.

In regard to this clone: This CDR3 is also generated by other DNA sequences in the sample. The chain uses TRBV9 and TRBJ2-7; D gene unclear. The length of the CDR3 is 15 residues. Trimming shortened V by 8 bases and J by 1 base, and 19 bases separated the two germline ends. Germline CDR1 and CDR2: SGDLS and YYNGEE. The CDR3 reads CASSPVPFGSYEQYF. The CDR3 DNA follows: TGTGCCAGTAGCCCTGTCCCATTCGGGTCCTACGAGCAGTACTTC.

V usage is TRBV27 and J usage is TRBJ2-4; D is unresolved. Trimming stripped 6 bases from V and 9 bases from J, with 15 bases between. CDR3 length: 13 amino acids. From germline, CDR1 is MNHEY and CDR2 SMNVEV (reference sequence). In nucleotides, the CDR3 is TGTGCCAGCAGACTTCAGGAAGAAGGCATTCAGTACTTC. Translation gives CASRLQEEGIQYF.

On this clone: Other DNA sequences of this sample code for an identical CDR3. The chain uses TRBV6-1 and TRBJ1-4; no clear D. The ends were cut back, 0 bases at V and 0 bases at J, with 14 bases in the middle. The CDR3 has 18 amino acids. CDR1 and CDR2 (germline): MNHNS, SASEGT. The CDR3 nucleotides are TGTGCCAGCAGTGAAGCGCTCCGGTCGAAAGCAACTAATGAAAAACTGTTTTTT. Amino acids: CASSEALRSKATNEKLFF.

The gene calls are TRBV6-5 and TRBJ1-1; 9 positions match TRBD1. Looked up from germline, CDR1 is MNHEY and CDR2 is SVGAGI. The CDR3 consists of 16 residues. Trimming at V came to 4 bases and at J to 3 bases, leaving 9 bases not matched to a gene. The CDR3 nucleotides are TGTGCCAGCAGTTCTCGCCGACAGGGGGTTCACACTGAAGCTTTCTTT. Translated: CASSSRRQGVHTEAFF.

The rearrangement links TRBV7-2 to TRBJ2-7, with TRBD2 identical over 8 bases. In germline, CDR1 is SGHTA, CDR2 FQGNSA. CDR3 length: 15 amino acids. V lost 1 base, J lost 4 bases, and 6 bases stayed unmatched. The CDR3 region is CASSLGGTSGYEQYF. CDR3 nucleotides: TGTGCCAGCAGCTTAGGCGGGACTAGTGGATACGAGCAGTACTTC. The full variable domain, rest sourced from reference TRBV7-2 and TRBJ2-7, is GAGVSQSPSNKVTEKGKDVELRCDPISGHTALYWYRQSLGQGLEFLIYFQGNSAPDKSGLPSDRFSAERTGGSVSTLTIQRTQQEDSAVYLCASSLGGTSGYEQYFGPGTRLTVT.

The rearrangement links TRBV27 to TRBJ1-2; D is uncertain. V lost 8 bases and J 0 bases, leaving 10 bases between the germline ends. CDR3 size: 13 residues. Germline loops: CDR1 MNHEY, CDR2 SMNVEV (reference sequence). CDR3: CASRDNTNYGYTF. CDR3 DNA sequence: TGTGCCAGCCGTGATAACACTAACTATGGCTACACCTTC.

The J gene is TRBJ1-2, the V gene TRBV28; D gene ambiguous. Germline V gene data show CDR1 as MDHEN and CDR2 as SYDVKM. The CDR3 covers 14 residues. The V and J ends lost 5 bases and 4 bases respectively, with 14 bases between them. CDR3 nucleotide sequence: TGTGCCAGCAGTCGGCGGAGGGCTCCCTATGGCTACACCTTC. This codes for CASSRRRAPYGYTF.